A single T cell receptor (beta chain) is shown here with its context. V lost 6 bases to trimming and J lost 8 bases, with 23 bases between them. The CDR3 has 16 residues. Germline-derived CDR1 and CDR2 are SGHNT and YENEEA. Clones were sequenced by immunoSEQ multiplex PCR, and TCRdb holds only the in-frame ones, with some missing. The table has tens of thousands of clones, 93% seen once. The sample originates from a study of technical replicates of blood from a few donors. This chain uses TRBV11-3 with TRBJ2-1, with D possibly TRBD2 on 6 matching bases. Material for sequencing was T cells isolated from PBMCs. This receptor was identified in a human donor in good health. The CDR3 bases are TGTGCCAGCAGTTCACGGGACGGGACTGCCACGTATGAGCAGTTCTTC. As protein: CASSSRDGTATYEQFF.